This TCR beta chain was observed in a study of blood T cell repertoires in COVID-19. This CDR3 contains 14 residues. The V segment lost 3 bases and the J segment 11 bases; nucleotides outside the gene matches: 8. Germline-derived CDR1 and CDR2 are LNHDA and SQIVND (reference sequence). The protocol was immunoSEQ multiplex PCR, while the TCRdb copy is restricted to in-frame clones and leaves out a portion. The sample shows roughly 200,000 clones, over 80% of them seen only once. The sequenced sample was peripheral blood. This clonotype originated in a woman aged 40 to 50 with COVID-19, enrolled during active disease. The chain recombines TRBV19 with TRBJ1-4; 8 bases align to TRBD1. The CDR3 sequence is CASSMGQGARKLFF. CDR3 bases: TGTGCCAGTAGTATGGGCCAGGGGGCAAGGAAACTGTTTTTT.